These 31 T cell receptor beta chains share one sample of origin, sequenced in a study of blood T cell repertoires in COVID-19. Sequencing was performed with immunoSEQ multiplex PCR; in TCRdb, only in-frame clones are kept and a portion is missing. Counted here are some 460,000 clones, 87% occurring once; the ten biggest clones make up 0.7%. The sample was PBMCs or T cells enriched from blood (not recorded which). These receptor sequences come from a woman aged 18 to 35 who had recovered from COVID-19.

This chain joins TRBV6-2 or TRBV6-3 and TRBJ2-1; D not certain. The V and J ends lost 1 base and 4 bases respectively, with 8 bases between them. CDR3 length: 14 residues. Germline V gene sequence: CDR1 MNHEY, CDR2 SVGEGT. The CDR3 nucleotides read TGTGCCAGCAGTTACTGGGCCGGTTACAATGAGCAGTTCTTC. It encodes CASSYWAGYNEQFF.

The rearrangement uses TRBV25-1 and TRBJ1-3; D gene ambiguous. The germline gives CDR1 MGHDK, CDR2 SYGVNS. V was clipped by 1 base and J by 7 bases, with 11 bases between them. The CDR3 runs to 14 residues. CDR3: CASSEFGELNTIYF. CDR3 in DNA: TGTGCCAGCAGTGAATTCGGGGAGTTGAACACCATATATTTT.

The genes are TRBV19 and TRBJ1-1; 9 bases line up with TRBD1. The J segment lost 1 base and the V segment lost 5 bases, leaving 14 bases of the junction unmatched. CDR3 length: 18 residues. Germline CDR1 LNHDA, CDR2 SQIVND (reference sequence). CDR3 sequence: CASSGTGRGENGNTEAFF. CDR3 coding DNA: TGTGCCAGTAGTGGGACAGGGAGGGGGGAGAACGGGAACACTGAAGCTTTCTTT.

The chain uses TRBV6-5 and TRBJ2-5; TRBD2 is a possible D gene (6 bases). Trimming shortened V by 6 bases and J by 5 bases, and 13 bases separated the two germline ends. Per germline, CDR1 MNHEY and CDR2 SVGAGI. CDR3 length: 13 amino acids. The CDR3 is CASRTGRGETQYF. The CDR3 DNA reads as TGTGCCAGCAGGACCGGACGGGGGGAGACCCAGTACTTC.

V gene TRBV7-9 combines with J gene TRBJ2-1; no clear D. This CDR3 is 13 amino acids long. The V end lost 1 base, the J end lost 3 bases, and 4 bases lay between the germline ends. Germline CDR1 is SEHNR and CDR2 is FQNEAQ (reference sequence). CDR3 coding DNA: TGTGCCAGCAGCTTAGATAGCTACAATGAGCAGTTCTTC. Amino acids: CASSLDSYNEQFF.

As for this clone: Other DNA sequences in the sample encode the same CDR3. The chain links TRBV5-1 to TRBJ2-7; D not certain. Trimming cost V 1 base and J 4 bases, with 6 bases left between them. Germline CDR1 SGHRS, CDR2 YFSETQ. This CDR3 contains 12 residues. CDR3 residues: CASSLSGYEQYF. The DNA for the CDR3 is TGCGCCAGCAGCTTGTCCGGGTACGAGCAGTACTTC.

V and J are TRBV3-1 (or the pseudogene TRBV3-2) and TRBJ2-7; 11 bases line up with TRBD2. The CDR3 loop spans 15 amino acids. The V gene's germline CDR1 is LGHDT and CDR2 YNNKEL (reference sequence). V gave up 6 bases and J gave up 4 bases; unmatched junction bases: 8. CDR3 sequence reads: CASRTTSGAKYEQYF. The CDR3 DNA is TGTGCCAGCAGAACGACTAGCGGGGCCAAATACGAGCAGTACTTC.

The V call is TRBV27, the J call TRBJ2-7, with a tentative D call TRBD1 (5 bases). The CDR3 totals 13 residues. V shed 5 bases and J shed 2 bases, with 10 bases lying between them. Germline-derived CDR1 and CDR2 are MNHEY and SMNVEV (reference sequence). The CDR3, as DNA: TGTGCCAGCAGTCCAGGGCGGCCCTACGAGCAGTACTTC. Translating gives CASSPGRPYEQYF.

This clone was seen once. The CDR3 region has the DNA TGCGCCAGCAGCCAAAACGGACTAGGAGGGAGGAATGAGCAGTTCTTC. Its translation: CASSQNGLGGRNEQFF. The rearrangement links TRBV4-1 to TRBJ2-1, with TRBD2 matching over 7 bases. Trimming cost V 2 bases and J 7 bases; bases outside gene matches: 11. This CDR3 comprises 16 residues. The germline CDR1 and CDR2 sequences are MGHRA and YSYEKL.

The V call is TRBV24-1, the J call TRBJ1-5; unclear D gene. V was trimmed by 5 bases and J by 1 base, leaving 8 bases between them. Germline V gives CDR1 KGHDR, CDR2 SFDVKD. This CDR3 has 14 amino acids. The CDR3 reads CATSAGPSNQPQHF. Here the CDR3 DNA reads TGTGCCACCAGTGCTGGGCCAAGCAATCAGCCCCAGCATTTT.

This rearrangement joins TRBV5-1 to TRBJ1-4, with 9 nucleotides matching TRBD1. This CDR3 contains 17 residues. Looked up from germline, CDR1 is SGHRS and CDR2 is YFSETQ. V shed 1 base, J shed 7 bases, and the junction held 11 bases outside the gene matches. Written as DNA, the CDR3 is TGCGCCAGCAGCTTGTCCTCTCCGGGACAGGGAAGTGAAAAACTGTTTTTT. It translates to CASSLSSPGQGSEKLFF.

This chain links TRBV27 with TRBJ1-1; TRBD1 matches 8 bases. The CDR3 sequence is 13 residues long. The trim removed 6 bases at V and 5 bases at J, leaving 5 bases unmatched. The germline gives CDR1 MNHEY, CDR2 SMNVEV (reference sequence). In DNA, the CDR3 is TGTGCCAGCAGACAGGGGGGCGGGACTGAAGCTTTCTTT. Amino acid sequence: CASRQGGGTEAFF.

The chain has TRBV25-1 and TRBJ2-5; 12 bases fit TRBD1. The CDR3 contains 15 residues. Germline V gene lookup returns CDR1 MGHDK and CDR2 SYGVNS. V lost 5 bases and J lost 5; bases outside the gene matches: 6. The CDR3 DNA sequence: TGTGCCAGCAGTTCAGGGACAGGGGGCTTCGAGACCCAGTACTTC. It yields the protein CASSSGTGGFETQYF.

The chain combines TRBV28 with TRBJ2-3, with 8 bases lining up with TRBD2. CDR1 and CDR2 from the germline V gene are MDHEN and SYDVKM. CDR3 size: 16 residues. With V trimmed by 5 bases and J by 7 bases, 14 bases remained unmatched. Here the CDR3 DNA reads TGTGCCAGCAGTCTCCAAACCGGGACTAGGGATAATACGCAGTATTTT. Protein product: CASSLQTGTRDNTQYF.

Only one count was recorded for this clone. The chain uses TRBV7-9 and TRBJ2-3, with TRBD2 matching over 11 bases. Germline values: CDR1 SEHNR, CDR2 FQNEAQ (reference sequence). Unmatched junction bases numbered 9, after V lost 5 bases and J lost 2 bases. This CDR3 region has 17 residues. CDR3 region: CASSLLGLAEDTDTQYF. CDR3 DNA sequence: TGTGCCAGCAGCCTCCTGGGACTAGCGGAAGACACAGATACGCAGTATTTT.

This clone was seen only once. The rearrangement uses TRBV2 and TRBJ1-2; D is perhaps TRBD1 (5 bases). The germline gives CDR1 SNHLY, CDR2 FYNNEI. This CDR3 comprises 13 residues. V was trimmed by 8 bases and J by 3 bases, leaving 13 bases between them. The DNA of the CDR3 is TGTGCCAGCCAGGGCTCCGCTTACTATGGCTACACCTTC. As protein: CASQGSAYYGYTF.

V gene TRBV9 combines with J gene TRBJ2-1, with D possibly TRBD1 on 6 matching bases. The V and J ends lost 4 bases and 2 bases respectively, with 34 bases between them. Germline assignment: CDR1 SGDLS and CDR2 YYNGEE. The CDR3 runs to 22 residues. CDR3 coding DNA: TGTGCCAGCAGCAATCCTATAGTGTCCGGGACATCCCCTTTCTCGACCTACAATGAGCAGTTCTTC. Its translation: CASSNPIVSGTSPFSTYNEQFF.

This chain links TRBV7-2 with TRBJ2-2, with D possibly matching TRBD2 (6 bases). V was cut by 5 bases and J by 2 bases, with 15 bases left in between. The CDR3 loop spans 16 amino acids. Germline-derived CDR1 and CDR2 are SGHTA and FQGNSA. CDR3 sequence (DNA): TGTGCCAGCAGCCGGGCCGGGACTCACAACACCGGGGAGCTGTTTTTT. Its translation is CASSRAGTHNTGELFF.

This chain joins TRBV2 and TRBJ2-1; perhaps TRBD2 as D (6 bases). This CDR3 has 15 residues. V lost 5 bases and J lost 2, with 13 bases in between. Germline CDR1 SNHLY, CDR2 FYNNEI. The chain's CDR3 is CASSLRGTPYNEQFF. DNA of the CDR3: TGTGCCAGCAGTCTGCGGGGCACCCCCTACAATGAGCAGTTCTTC.

CDR3 in DNA: TGTGCCAGCAGTGACTCTTTAGCTCACTTCATGGAGAAAGAGACCCAGTACTTC. This sequence encodes CASSDSLAHFMEKETQYF. The chain carries TRBV6-4 and TRBJ2-5; D remains ambiguous. There are 18 residues in the CDR3. Germline V CDR1 and CDR2: MRHNA, SNTAGT. V shed 0 bases and J shed 3 bases, with 20 bases lying between them.

This sequence joins TRBV5-1 and TRBJ1-3, with 7 bases fitting TRBD1. Trimming took 4 bases from V and 4 from J; bases not matched to a gene: 8. The CDR3 is 15 residues long. Germline V gene sequence: CDR1 SGHRS, CDR2 YFSETQ. The CDR3 nucleotides read TGCGCCAGCAGCCCTAGACAGGGAACAGGAAACACCATATATTTT. Its translation: CASSPRQGTGNTIYF.

This rearrangement joins TRBV11-3 to TRBJ2-1; 10 nucleotides agree with TRBD2. CDR3 size: 15 residues. V dropped 3 bases and J dropped 3; count of bases not matched to a gene: 2. The germline gives CDR1 SGHNT, CDR2 YENEEA. The CDR3: CASSFSSGGYNEQFF. In DNA, the CDR3 is TGTGCCAGCAGCTTCTCTAGCGGGGGCTACAATGAGCAGTTCTTC. The full variable domain, completed using reference TRBV11-3 and TRBJ2-1, is EAGVVQSPRYKIIEKKQPVAFWCNPISGHNTLYWYLQNLGQGPELLIRYENEEAVDDSQLPKDRFSAERLKGVDSTLKIQPAELGDSAVYLCASSFSSGGYNEQFFGPGTRLTVL.

This chain uses TRBV5-1 with TRBJ2-7; 9 bases map to TRBD1. V was clipped by 1 base and J by 3 bases; unmatched bases: 2. Germline loops: CDR1 SGHRS, CDR2 YFSETQ. This CDR3 is built from 14 residues. CDR3 nucleotides: TGCGCCAGCAGCTTGACGGGACAGGGCTACGAGCAGTACTTC. It specifies CASSLTGQGYEQYF.

The chain uses TRBV6-6 and TRBJ2-7, with unresolved D. Germline CDR1 reads MNHNY; CDR2 reads SVGAGI (reference sequence). Deletions cut 3 bases from V and 3 bases from J, with 9 bases between. The CDR3 is 13 amino acids. The CDR3: CASSYQANYEQYF. The CDR3 DNA reads as TGTGCCAGCAGTTATCAGGCGAACTACGAGCAGTACTTC.

This chain connects TRBV11-2 to TRBJ2-3, with D possibly TRBD1 on 5 matching bases. Germline assignment: CDR1 SGHAT and CDR2 FQNNGV. V was clipped by 0 bases and J by 8 bases, with 15 bases between them. The CDR3 contains 15 residues. The CDR3 protein is CASSLDLQGSGTQYF. CDR3 sequence (DNA): TGTGCCAGCAGCTTAGATCTCCAGGGATCGGGTACGCAGTATTTT.

CDR3 bases: TGTGCCAGCTCCCTCTCCAGGGAGGACCCTAGTTCACCCCTCCACTTT. Residues: CASSLSREDPSSPLHF. The J gene is TRBJ1-6, the V gene TRBV18; D may be TRBD1 (5 bases). The CDR3 extends over 16 amino acids. Per germline, CDR1 KGHSH and CDR2 LQKENI. V shed 6 bases and J shed 9 bases, with 21 bases lying between them.

The chain combines TRBV19 with TRBJ1-4, with TRBD1 matching over 9 bases. V trimming: 4 bases; J trimming: 8 bases; junction bases outside the gene matches: 8. Per the germline V gene, CDR1 is LNHDA and CDR2 is SQIVND (reference sequence). This CDR3 is 15 amino acids long. The CDR3 reads CASSTYRGQREKLFF. The CDR3, as DNA: TGTGCCAGTAGTACGTACAGGGGGCAGAGAGAAAAACTGTTTTTT. Drawing the rest from reference TRBV19 and TRBJ1-4, the complete variable domain is DGGITQSPKYLFRKEGQNVTLSCEQNLNHDAMYWYRQDPGQGLRLIYYSQIVNDFQKGDIAEGYSVSREKKESFPLTVTSAQKNPTAFYLCASSTYRGQREKLFFGSGTQLSVL.

This clone occurred a few times. The J gene is TRBJ1-5, the V gene TRBV11-2; D remains unclear. Germline values: CDR1 SGHAT, CDR2 FQNNGV. V was pared by 1 base and J by 0 bases, with 10 bases between. CDR3 size: 16 residues. The CDR3 bases are TGTGCCAGCAGCTTAGGAGGTTCCTATAGCAATCAGCCCCAGCATTTT. Protein product: CASSLGGSYSNQPQHF.

The V gene is TRBV18, the J gene TRBJ2-7; 7 nucleotides match TRBD1. With 6 bases clipped from V and 6 bases from J, the junction kept 11 bases outside the gene matches. The CDR3 has 14 residues. CDR1 and CDR2 from the germline V gene are KGHSH and LQKENI. CDR3 in amino acids: CASSAPRDSSEQYF. The CDR3, as DNA: TGTGCCAGCTCCGCGCCCCGGGACAGCTCCGAGCAGTACTTC. The whole variable domain, remainder taken from reference TRBV18 and TRBJ2-7, is NAGVMQNPRHLVRRRGQEARLRCSPMKGHSHVYWYRQLPEEGLKFMVYLQKENIIDESGMPKERFSAEFPKEGPSILRIQQVVRGDSAAYFCASSAPRDSSEQYFGPGTRLTVT.

The V and J genes are TRBV21-1 and TRBJ2-3; the table's D call, TRBD2, was not checked against the DNA. TRBV21-1 is listed as a pseudogene. This CDR3 is 15 amino acids long. This CDR3 is CASTRGGGFTDTQYF. Written as DNA, the CDR3 is TGTGCCAGCACCAGAGGGGGGGGCTTCACAGATACGCAGTATTTT.

The CDR3 protein is CASRFHGVPLHYGYTF. As DNA, the CDR3 is TGTGCAAGTCGCTTCCACGGGGTCCCTCTCCACTATGGCTACACCTTC. The J gene is TRBJ1-2, the V gene TRBV12-2. TRBV12-2 has pseudogene status. CDR3 length equals 16 residues.